This T cell receptor (beta chain) was recorded in a study of control samples from healthy donors and cancer patients. TCRdb keeps only in-frame clones here, not all; method: immunoSEQ multiplex PCR. Among more than 95,000 clones listed, around 82% were seen once. This receptor was taken from a woman aged 50 to 60 in good health. Specimen: blood.

This CDR3 reads CASSLFRQAHNSPLHF. CDR3 in DNA: TGTGCCAGCAGTTTATTTCGTCAGGCCCATAATTCACCCCTCCACTTT. V and J are TRBV28 and TRBJ1-6; D is uncertain. Germline V gives CDR1 MDHEN, CDR2 SYDVKM. The V end lost 1 base, the J end lost 5 bases, and 12 bases lay between the germline ends. The CDR3 extends over 16 amino acids.